The present TCR beta chain was sequenced within a study of blood T cell repertoires in COVID-19. Overall study: Italy, Spain and the United States were the sources of the convalescent and acute COVID-19 samples. PBMCs, B-cell-depleted T cells, or T cells provided the cDNA or gDNA that made up the material.

Authors' processing steps: Amplification of reference gene primers was used by the study to estimate nucleated cell counts. The method was immunoSEQ multiplex PCR; TCRdb's version includes in-frame clones alone and lacks a portion of them. The DNA was the basis for D and trimming; V, J and clone size are from that table. The sample has tens of thousands of clones, roughly 90% seen once. CDR3 length: 13 residues. V lost 5 bases to trimming and J lost 4 bases; unmatched junction nucleotides: 2. Looked up from germline, CDR1 is KGHDR and CDR2 is SFDVKD. The receptor was derived from a man aged 45-65 years with acute or convalescent COVID-19. Sequencing was done on a sample of peripheral blood. The chain links TRBV24-1 to TRBJ1-1; TRBD1 agrees at 8 bases. CDR3 sequence (DNA): TGTGCCACCAGTGCCACAGGGGGCACTGAAGCTTTCTTT. It translates to CATSATGGTEAFF.